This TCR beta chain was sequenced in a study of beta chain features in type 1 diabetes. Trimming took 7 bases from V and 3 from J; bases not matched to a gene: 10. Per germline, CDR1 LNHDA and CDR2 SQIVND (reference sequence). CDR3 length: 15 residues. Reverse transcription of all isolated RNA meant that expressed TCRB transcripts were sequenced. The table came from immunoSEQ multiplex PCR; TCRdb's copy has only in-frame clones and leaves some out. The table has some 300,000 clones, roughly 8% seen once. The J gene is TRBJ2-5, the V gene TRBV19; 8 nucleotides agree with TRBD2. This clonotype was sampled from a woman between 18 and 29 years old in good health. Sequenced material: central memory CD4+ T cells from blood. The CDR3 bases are TGTGCCAGTACCGACCGGGGGGGTTCAAAAGAGACCCAGTACTTC. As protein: CASTDRGGSKETQYF.